This passage covers 3 T cell receptor beta chains from one sample sequenced in a study of blood T cell repertoires in COVID-19. Libraries were prepared by immunoSEQ multiplex PCR; TCRdb keeps only in-frame clonotypes and omits some of them. The sample has roughly 350,000 clones, around 84% seen once. Sequencing input: peripheral blood. These receptors all come from a woman aged 18-29 years with acute or convalescent COVID-19.

The J gene is TRBJ1-2, the V gene TRBV5-1, with 12 bases identical to TRBD1. CDR3 size: 19 residues. From germline, CDR1 is SGHRS and CDR2 YFSETQ. Losses at the gene ends were 4 bases for V and 1 base for J; bases not matched to a gene: 14. The CDR3, as DNA: TGCGCCAGCAGCCCGTACTCCGGGACAGGGGGCTGGAGTAACTATGGCTACACCTTC. Encoded protein: CASSPYSGTGGWSNYGYTF.

The chain recombines TRBV10-3 with TRBJ1-1; 8 nucleotides agree with TRBD1. CDR1 and CDR2 from the germline V gene are ENHRY and SYGVKD. CDR3 length: 15 residues. The V gene end was trimmed by 6 bases and the J gene end by 8 bases; junction bases not matched to a gene: 14. The CDR3 DNA follows: TGTGCCATCAGGAGCCCTGACAGGGGATACGTGGAAGCTTTCTTT. It codes for CAIRSPDRGYVEAFF.

The chain recombines TRBV18 with TRBJ2-5, with TRBD1 identical over 8 bases. This CDR3 region has 14 residues. V lost 3 bases and J lost 4; bases outside the gene matches: 4. CDR1 KGHSH and CDR2 LQKENI come from the germline V gene. The CDR3: CASSPPGGRETQYF. For the CDR3, the DNA is TGTGCCAGCTCACCGCCAGGGGGCCGAGAGACCCAGTACTTC.